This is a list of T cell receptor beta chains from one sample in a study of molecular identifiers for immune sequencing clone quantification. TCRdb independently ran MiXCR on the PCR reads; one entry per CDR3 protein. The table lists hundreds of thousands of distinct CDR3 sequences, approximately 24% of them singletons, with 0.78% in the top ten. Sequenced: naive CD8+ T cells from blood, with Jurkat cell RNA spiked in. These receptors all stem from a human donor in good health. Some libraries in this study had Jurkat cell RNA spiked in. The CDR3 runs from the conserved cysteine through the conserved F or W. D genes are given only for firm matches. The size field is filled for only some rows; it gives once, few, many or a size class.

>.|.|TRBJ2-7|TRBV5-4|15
TGTGCCAGCAGCTTTTCAACAGGGTATGAAGACGAGCAGTACTTC
CASSFSTGYEDEQYF
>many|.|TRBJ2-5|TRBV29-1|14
TGCAGCGTGGAAGGACTCAATGACTTGGAGACCCAGTACTTC
CSVEGLNDLETQYF
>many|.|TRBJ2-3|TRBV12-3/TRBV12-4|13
TGTGCCAGCAGTTTTACGGTCACAGATACGCAGTATTTT
CASSFTVTDTQYF
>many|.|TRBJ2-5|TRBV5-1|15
TGCGCCAGCAGCTTGACTGAGAGGGGGGGGAAGACCCAGTACTTC
CASSLTERGGKTQYF
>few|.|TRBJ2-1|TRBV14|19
TGTGCCAGCAGCCAAGAGAGGGGACCGCCGACTAACAAGAACAATGAGCAGTTCTTC
CASSQERGPPTNKNNEQFF
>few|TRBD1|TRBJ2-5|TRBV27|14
TGTGCCAGCAGTATACAGGGGCTCCAAGAGACCCAGTACTTC
CASSIQGLQETQYF
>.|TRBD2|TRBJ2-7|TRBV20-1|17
TGCAGTGCTAGCCGGACTAGCGGGCCGACGAGCTTCTACGAGCAGTACTTC
CSASRTSGPTSFYEQYF
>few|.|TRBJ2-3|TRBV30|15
TGTGCCTGGAGTCCTTCAGGGGCTAGCACAGATACGCAGTATTTT
CAWSPSGASTDTQYF
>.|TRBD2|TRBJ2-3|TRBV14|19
TGTGCCAGCAGCCAAGGTAGACTAGCGGGAGGGGCGGAGGAAGATACGCAGTATTTT
CASSQGRLAGGAEEDTQYF
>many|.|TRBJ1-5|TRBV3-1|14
TGTGCCAGCAGCCAAGGGTATAGCAATCAGCCCCAGCATTTT
CASSQGYSNQPQHF
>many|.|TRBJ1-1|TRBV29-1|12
TGCAGCGTTGTCAGGGGTAACACTGAAGCTTTCTTT
CSVVRGNTEAFF
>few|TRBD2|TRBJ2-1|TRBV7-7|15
TGTGCTAGCAGCTTAGATTCTAGCGGAAACAATGAGCAGTTCTTC
CASSLDSSGNNEQFF
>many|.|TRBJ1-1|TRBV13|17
TGTGCCAGCAGCTTAGGCGCCGGGACTCTCATGAACACTGAAGCTTTCTTT
CASSLGAGTLMNTEAFF
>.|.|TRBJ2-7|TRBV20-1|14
TGCAGTACTATTTACAGGGGGGGCGGCTACGGGCAGTACTTC
CSTIYRGGGYGQYF
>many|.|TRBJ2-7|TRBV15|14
TGTGCCACCAGCAGAGATTCAGCCCGTTACGAGCAGTACTTC
CATSRDSARYEQYF
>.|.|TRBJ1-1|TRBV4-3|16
TGCGCCAGCAGCCAAGTAGGGAAAGCACGATGGACTGAAGCTTTCTTT
CASSQVGKARWTEAFF
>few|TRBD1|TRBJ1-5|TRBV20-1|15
TGCAGTGCTCAACCGGGACAGGGATCGGTGCAGCCCCAGCATTTT
CSAQPGQGSVQPQHF
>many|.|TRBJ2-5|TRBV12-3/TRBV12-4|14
TGTGCCAGCAGTTTAAAGGCTAGTCAAGAGACCCAGTACTTC
CASSLKASQETQYF
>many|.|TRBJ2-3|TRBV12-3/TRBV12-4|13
TGTGCCAGCAGTTTCGTGAGCACAGATACGCAGTATTTT
CASSFVSTDTQYF
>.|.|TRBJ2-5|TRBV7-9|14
TGTGCCAGCAGCTTAGGGGATTTCCAAGAGCCCCAGTACTTC
CASSLGDFQEPQYF
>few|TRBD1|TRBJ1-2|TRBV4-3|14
TGCGCCAGCAGCCACAGCGGGACAGACTATGGCTACACCTTC
CASSHSGTDYGYTF
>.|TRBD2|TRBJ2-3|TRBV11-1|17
TGTGCCAGCAGCCAATCGAGCGGGAGTGTTTTCACAGATACGCAGTATTTT
CASSQSSGSVFTDTQYF
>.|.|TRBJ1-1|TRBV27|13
TGTGCCAGCAGTTTCCCAGGACGGGCTGAAGCTTTCTTT
CASSFPGRAEAFF
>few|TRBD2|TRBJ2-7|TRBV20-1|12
TGCAGTGCCCCTAGCGGCTCCTACGAGCAGTACTTC
CSAPSGSYEQYF
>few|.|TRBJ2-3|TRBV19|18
TGTGCCAGTAGTATAGAACGCGACAGGCGACTCTTCACAGATACGCAGTATTTT
CASSIERDRRLFTDTQYF
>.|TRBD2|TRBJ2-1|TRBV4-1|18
TGCGCCAGCAGCCAAGATACGGGGACTAGCGGCCTCTTCGGTGAGCAGTTCTTC
CASSQDTGTSGLFGEQFF
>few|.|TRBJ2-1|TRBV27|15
TGTGCCAGCAGCCCGACACAGGGTCGCGACAATGAGCAGTTCTTC
CASSPTQGRDNEQFF
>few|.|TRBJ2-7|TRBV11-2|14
TGTGCCAGCAGCTCCACATCGACCCCACCCGAGCAGTACTTC
CASSSTSTPPEQYF
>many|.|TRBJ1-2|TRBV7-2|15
TGTGCCAGCAGCTTACCATATTCCGTGCACTATGGCTACACCTTC
CASSLPYSVHYGYTF
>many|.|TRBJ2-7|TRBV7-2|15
TGTGCCAGCAGCTTAGCGGGAATGAGCTCCTACGAGCAGTACTTC
CASSLAGMSSYEQYF
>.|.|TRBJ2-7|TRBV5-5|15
TGTGCCAGCAGCTTGGCAGGGGTCGCCTCCTACGAGCAGTACTTC
CASSLAGVASYEQYF
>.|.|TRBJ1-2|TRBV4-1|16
TGCGCCAGCAGCCAAGATTTGGGCAGACCTAACTATGGCTACACCTTC
CASSQDLGRPNYGYTF
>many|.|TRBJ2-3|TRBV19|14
TGTGCCATCTCCGGGACTCACAGCACAGATACGCAGTATTTT
CAISGTHSTDTQYF
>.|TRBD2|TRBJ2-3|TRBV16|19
TGTGCCAGCAGCCAATTTCCTAGCGGGGGGCCCGCGGACACAGATACGCAGTATTTT
CASSQFPSGGPADTDTQYF
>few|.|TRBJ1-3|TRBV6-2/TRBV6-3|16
TGTGCCAGCAGTCCGCAAAGGGGAGATGGAGGAAACACCATATATTTT
CASSPQRGDGGNTIYF
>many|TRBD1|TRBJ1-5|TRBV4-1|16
TGCGCCAGCAGCCAAGTAACAGGGGCGGGCAATCAGCCCCAGCATTTT
CASSQVTGAGNQPQHF
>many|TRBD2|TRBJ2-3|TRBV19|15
TGTGCCAGTAGTACGGGGGGGGCCGGCACAGATACGCAGTATTTT
CASSTGGAGTDTQYF
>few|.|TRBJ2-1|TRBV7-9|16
TGTGCCAGCAGCTTATCGGCCCCAACAGGCTACAATGAGCAGTTCTTC
CASSLSAPTGYNEQFF
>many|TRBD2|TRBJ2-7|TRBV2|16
TGTGCCAGCAGGCCCGGACTAGCAGCGCAAGTTTACGAGCAGTACTTC
CASRPGLAAQVYEQYF
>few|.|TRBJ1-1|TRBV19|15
TGTGCCAGTAGTATAGCCTTGGGGGAGGTCACTGAAGCTTTCTTT
CASSIALGEVTEAFF
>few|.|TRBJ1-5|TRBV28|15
TGTGCCAGCAGTTTACGTGGACGGGGCAATCAGCCCCAGCATTTT
CASSLRGRGNQPQHF
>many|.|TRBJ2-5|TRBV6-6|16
TGTGCCAGCAGTTACACCGCGGACGCGTACCAAGAGACCCAGTACTTC
CASSYTADAYQETQYF
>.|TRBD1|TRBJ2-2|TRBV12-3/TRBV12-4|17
TGTGCCAGCAGCCTTCCTCGCGGACAGGGGATCACCGGGGGGCTGTTTTTT
CASSLPRGQGITGGLFF
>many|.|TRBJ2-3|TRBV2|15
TGTGCCAGCAGTGGCGGCCTAGCGAACACAGATACGCAGTATTTT
CASSGGLANTDTQYF
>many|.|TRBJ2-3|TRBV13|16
TGTGCCAGCAGCGAATGGGGAGCGACTAGCACAGATACGCAGTATTTT
CASSEWGATSTDTQYF
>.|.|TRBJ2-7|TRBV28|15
TGTGCCAGCACCATCGGTTCTCCAGGGTCCTACGAGCAGTACTTC
CASTIGSPGSYEQYF
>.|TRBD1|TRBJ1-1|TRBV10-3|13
TGTGCCACCTCCGGACAGGGAGGACCTGAAGCTTTCTTT
CATSGQGGPEAFF
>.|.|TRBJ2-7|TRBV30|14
TGTGCCTGGAGGAACCCACTCCCACCCTACGAGCAGTACTTC
CAWRNPLPPYEQYF
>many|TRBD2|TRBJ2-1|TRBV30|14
TGTGCCGGGGGCCTAGCGGGAGGCGGGAATGAGCAGTTCTTC
CAGGLAGGGNEQFF
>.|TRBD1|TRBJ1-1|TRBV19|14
TGTGCCAGTAGTTCTGGACAGGGGCACACTGAAGCTCTCTTT
CASSSGQGHTEALF
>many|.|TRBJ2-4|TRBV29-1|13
TGCAGCGTGATACTAGCCACCAAAAACATTCAGTACTTC
CSVILATKNIQYF
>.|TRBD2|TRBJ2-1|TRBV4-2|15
TGTGCCAGCAGCCCCATAGCGGGAGAGGGCCCTGAGCAGTTCTTC
CASSPIAGEGPEQFF
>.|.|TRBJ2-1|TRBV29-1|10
TGCAGCGCGGACCTCAATGAGCAGGTCTTC
CSADLNEQVF
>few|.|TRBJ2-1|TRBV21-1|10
TGTGCCAGTTCCACATCCCCTGGGTTCTTC
CASSTSPGFF
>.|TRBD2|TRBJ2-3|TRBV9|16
TGTGCCAGCAGCGTACGGGTGGCGGGGGTAACAGATACGCAGTATTTT
CASSVRVAGVTDTQYF
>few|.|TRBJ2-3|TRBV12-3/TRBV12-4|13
TGTGCCAGCAGCCCCCTCTGGGCCGATACGCAGTATTTT
CASSPLWADTQYF
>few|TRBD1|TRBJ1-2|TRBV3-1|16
TGTGCCAGCAGCCAATCGGGGACAGCCCGGTTGGATGGCTACACCTTC
CASSQSGTARLDGYTF
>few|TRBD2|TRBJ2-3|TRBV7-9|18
TGTGCCAGCAGCTTAGGAGGGGGAGCGGGAGGGCCGTTGGATACGCAGTATTTT
CASSLGGGAGGPLDTQYF
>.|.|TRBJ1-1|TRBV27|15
TGTGCCAGCAGTTTATGGTCCCCGACGGGAGGTGAAGCTTTCTTT
CASSLWSPTGGEAFF
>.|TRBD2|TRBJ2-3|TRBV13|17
TGTGCCAGCAGCTTCACTCTGCGGGAGGATGGGACAGATACGCAGTATTTT
CASSFTLREDGTDTQYF